This T cell receptor beta chain stems from a study of blood T cell repertoires in COVID-19. Study in general: Acute-phase and convalescent COVID-19 samples originated in the United States, Italy and Spain. Sources were T cells, B-cell-depleted T cells, or PBMCs; the material itself was cDNA or gDNA.

All enrollees were roughly 18 to 95 years old and from 20 to 30 US areas. Cohorts were assigned according to the clinical history that participants reported. Losses at the gene ends were 6 bases for V and 8 bases for J; bases not matched to a gene: 12. This CDR3 comprises 15 residues. The V gene's germline CDR1 is MNHEY and CDR2 SVGAGI. Repertoires were generated with immunoSEQ multiplex PCR, while TCRdb's copy carries only in-frame clones and drops some. The sample has around 250,000 clones, more than 75% seen once. Sequencing was done on a sample of PBMCs or T cells enriched from blood (not recorded which). The rearrangement joins TRBV6-5 to TRBJ1-2, with TRBD1 matching over 10 bases. This receptor was obtained from a woman in her 50s who had recovered from COVID-19. CDR3 sequence reads: CASRSQRQGAIGYTF. CDR3 nucleotide sequence: TGTGCCAGCAGGTCACAGAGACAGGGGGCTATCGGCTACACCTTC.